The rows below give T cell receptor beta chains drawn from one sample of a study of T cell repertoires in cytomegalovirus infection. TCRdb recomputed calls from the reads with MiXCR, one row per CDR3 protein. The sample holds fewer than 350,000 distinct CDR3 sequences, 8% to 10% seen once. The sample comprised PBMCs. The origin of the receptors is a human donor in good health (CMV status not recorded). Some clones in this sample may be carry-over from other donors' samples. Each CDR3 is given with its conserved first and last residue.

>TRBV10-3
CAISEDRGLSTDTQYF
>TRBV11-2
CASSLSGRVGTEAFF
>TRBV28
CASSLRPYSNQPQHF
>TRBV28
CASSSYYGGLAEDEQYF
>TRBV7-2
CASSLEAQGGAFF
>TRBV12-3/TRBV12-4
CASSSPRGGRITYEQYF
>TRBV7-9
CASSFPGPDTQYF
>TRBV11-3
CASSSKDTPRNIQYF
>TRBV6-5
CASSYSGTSGNNEQFF
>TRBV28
CASSPPHSGRNQETQYF
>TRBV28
CASTEENYEQYF
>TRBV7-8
CASSLVVRLNEQFF
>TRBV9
CASSARDREQETQYF
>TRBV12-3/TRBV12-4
CASSYGQGAGGYTF
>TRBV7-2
CASRRSRGTDTQYF
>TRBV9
CASSPRDIGGLMNTEAFF
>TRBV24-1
CATSDKTGRGLSRTDTQYF
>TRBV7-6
CASSLGTAGTQYF
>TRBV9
CASSVGRGQLYEQYF
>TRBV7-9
CASSTSTGTGPEQYF
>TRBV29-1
CSVGVSRDRGYEQYF
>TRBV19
CASSIERARAYNEQFF
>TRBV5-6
CASSSPRSTERYTEAFF
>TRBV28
CASSLGASTGELFF
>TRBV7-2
CASSLLGAGSLTEAFF
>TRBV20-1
CSALSGSSTDTQYF
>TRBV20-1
CSAIPPGLGNSPLHF
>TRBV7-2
CASSLGGPSSPYEQYF
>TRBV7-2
CASSLVASGGARETQYF
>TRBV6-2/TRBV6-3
CASSYVSPEPQHF
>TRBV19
CASTNQPGRGYQPQHF
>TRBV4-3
CASSQGQGPYGYTF
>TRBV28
CASSEASTPGNTIYF
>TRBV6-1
CASSSMMPGLAGRTDTQYF
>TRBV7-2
CASSFRTSGEDTQYF
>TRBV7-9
CASSLAPLESPGQPQHF
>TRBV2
CASSELDGDTQYF
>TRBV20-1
CSARGGRVSNQPQHF
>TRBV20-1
CSALRVSGSGYNEQFF
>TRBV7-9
CASSSLVGRRTSTEAFF
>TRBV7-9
CASNDPAVRGGNGYTF
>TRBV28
CASMSPWAEGQPQHF
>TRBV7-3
CASSSRDRGFGGYTF
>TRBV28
CASSYGGLEQFF
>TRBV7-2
CASSPPGGTQYF
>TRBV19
CASSIFGQGASGANVLTF
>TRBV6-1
CASSTGTIGYEQYF
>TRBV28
CASRIVPWSSYNSPLHF
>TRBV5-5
CASSSKDRVTNEKLFF
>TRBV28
CASSLGGTQPQHF
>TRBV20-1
CSASPGEAFYEQYF
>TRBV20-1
CSARDRTGKNSNQPQHF
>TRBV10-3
CAISQINYGYTF
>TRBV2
CASTPTGVNTEAFF
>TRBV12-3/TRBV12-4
CASRGGLGFNEQFF
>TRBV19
CASSRIDRNTEAFF
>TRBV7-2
CASSSLGAGEGYEQYF
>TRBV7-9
CASSLGGKTNGYTF
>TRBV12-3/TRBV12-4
CASSPGQLNEKLFF